These 29 T cell receptor beta chains were sequenced from one sample in a study of cytomegalovirus exposure and HLA in healthy donors. Method: immunoSEQ multiplex PCR; TCRdb's copy keeps in-frame clones and lacks some. The repertoire holds some 320,000 clones, with approximately 90% as singletons. The source material was PBMCs. Receptors originate from a woman in her thirties in good health and CMV-seropositive.

J is TRBJ2-1 and V is TRBV4-2; TRBD2 matches 11 bases. This CDR3 is 18 amino acids long. The ends lost 0 bases at V and 4 bases at J; junction bases unmatched: 8. CDR1 and CDR2 (germline): LGHNA, YNFKEQ. The chain's CDR3 is CASSQDVLAGGRYNEQFF. DNA of the CDR3: TGTGCCAGCAGCCAAGATGTGTTAGCGGGGGGGCGGTACAATGAGCAGTTCTTC.

The chain has TRBV16 and TRBJ1-2; D is ambiguous. CDR1 and CDR2 from the germline V gene are KGHSY and FQNENV. The CDR3 loop spans 12 amino acids. Trimming removed 5 bases at V and 12 bases at J, with 16 bases between. In DNA, the CDR3 is TGTGCCAGCAGCTGGAGTGAGTCCCCGCACACCTTC. Translated, it gives CASSWSESPHTF. The full variable domain, completed using reference TRBV16 and TRBJ1-2, is GEEVAQTPKHLVRGEGQKAKLYCAPIKGHSYVFWYQQVLKNEFKFLISFQNENVFDETGMPKERFSAKCLPNSPCSLEIQATKLEDSAVYFCASSWSESPHTFGSGTRLTVV.

The chain recombines TRBV19 with TRBJ2-2; D is uncertain. CDR1 LNHDA and CDR2 SQIVND come from the germline V gene (reference sequence). The V end lost 6 bases, the J end lost 7 bases, and 6 bases lay between the germline ends. The CDR3 sequence is 11 residues long. CDR3 coding DNA: TGTGCCAGTAGGCGAGACGGGGAGCTGTTTTTT. Protein: CASRRDGELFF.

The chain combines TRBV13 with TRBJ2-5; D perhaps matches TRBD1 (6 bases). V dropped 5 bases and J dropped 1 base, with 11 bases sitting between them. CDR3 size: 14 residues. Germline V gene data show CDR1 as PRHDT and CDR2 as FYEKMQ (reference sequence). The CDR3 nucleotides are TGTGCCAGCAGCCTCCGGGACACCCAAGAGACCCAGTACTTC. Its translation is CASSLRDTQETQYF.

This clone came up a few times. This sequence joins TRBV4-1 and TRBJ2-2; D may be TRBD1 (5 bases). CDR1 and CDR2 (germline): MGHRA, YSYEKL. The CDR3 covers 15 residues. V lost 0 bases and J lost 3, with 8 bases in between. CDR3 protein: CASSQEARDTGELFF. The CDR3, as DNA: TGCGCCAGCAGCCAAGAAGCCAGGGACACCGGGGAGCTGTTTTTT.

On this clone: The sample holds other DNA sequences that translate to the same CDR3. The CDR3 spells CASSLGSLNTEAFF. The CDR3 DNA sequence: TGCGCCAGCAGCTTAGGCTCTCTTAACACTGAAGCTTTCTTT. V and J are TRBV5-1 and TRBJ1-1; D gene uncertain. The V end lost 2 bases, the J end lost 2 bases, and 10 bases lay between the germline ends. The CDR3 runs 14 residues. Germline CDR1 and CDR2: SGHRS and YFSETQ.

J is TRBJ2-1 and V is TRBV11-2; tentative D call: TRBD1 (5 bases). The CDR3 contains 15 residues. Germline CDR1 SGHAT, CDR2 FQNNGV. V was cut by 5 bases and J by 3 bases, with 14 bases left in between. The CDR3 nucleotides are TGTGCCAGCAGCCCCCCGACAGACCGCTACAATGAGCAGTTCTTC. It codes for CASSPPTDRYNEQFF.

The gene calls are TRBV30 and TRBJ1-3; D unclear. Trimming removed 5 bases at V and 0 bases at J, with 11 bases between. CDR1 and CDR2 (germline): GTSNPN, SVGIG (reference sequence). The CDR3 is made up of 14 amino acids. In DNA form, the CDR3 reads TGTGCCTGGGAAAAAAGTTTCTCTGGAAACACCATATATTTT. This translates into CAWEKSFSGNTIYF.

This clone appeared a few times. This rearrangement joins TRBV13 to TRBJ2-3, with 9 nucleotides matching TRBD1. The V and J ends lost 5 bases and 2 bases, in that order; junction bases with no gene match: 8. The CDR3 has 16 residues. The germline CDR1 and CDR2 sequences are PRHDT and FYEKMQ (reference sequence). The CDR3 sequence: CASSRGQGPLTDTQYF. In DNA form, the CDR3 reads TGTGCCAGCAGCCGCGGACAGGGGCCCCTCACAGATACGCAGTATTTT.

The genes are TRBV5-6 and TRBJ1-4; unclear D gene. Trimming shortened V by 7 bases and J by 0 bases, and 10 bases separated the two germline ends. Germline values: CDR1 SGHDT, CDR2 YYEEEE. The CDR3 runs to 14 residues. The CDR3 region has the DNA TGTGCCAGCGGGCTGAGGGCAACTAATGAAAAACTGTTTTTT. This sequence encodes CASGLRATNEKLFF.

This chain connects TRBV29-1 to TRBJ2-5, with D possibly TRBD1 on 5 matching bases. From germline, CDR1 is SQVTM and CDR2 ANQGSEA. CDR3 size: 14 residues. The V gene lost 7 bases and the J gene lost 1 base, with 16 bases spanning the gap. The CDR3 nucleotides are TGCAGCGCGGACATAACAGCCCTCCAAGAGACCCAGTACTTC. Protein sequence: CSADITALQETQYF.

This sequence joins TRBV5-1 and TRBJ2-7; D may match TRBD1 or TRBD2 (5 bases each). CDR3 length: 13 amino acids. The V gene's germline CDR1 is SGHRS and CDR2 YFSETQ. Trimming removed 6 bases at V and 5 bases at J, with 15 bases between. The CDR3 protein is CASTLMGVNEQYF. In DNA, the CDR3 is TGCGCCAGCACTCTGATGGGGGTAAACGAGCAGTACTTC. Full variable domain (missing parts from reference TRBV5-1 and TRBJ2-7): KAGVTQTPRYLIKTRGQQVTLSCSPISGHRSVSWYQQTPGQGLQFLFEYFSETQRNKGNFPGRFSGRQFSNSRSEMNVSTLELGDSALYLCASTLMGVNEQYFGPGTRLTVT.

The V and J genes are TRBV7-6 and TRBJ1-1; D remains unclear. CDR1 and CDR2 (germline): SGHVS, FNYEAQ. V dropped 1 base and J dropped 1 base, with 7 bases sitting between them. The CDR3 covers 14 residues. The DNA for the CDR3 is TGTGCCAGCAGCTTAGGTGGCGCGAACACTGAAGCTTTCTTT. Protein product: CASSLGGANTEAFF.

This clone is a singleton in its sample. The gene calls are TRBV25-1 and TRBJ1-2; a weak D match, TRBD1 (5 bases). Germline V gene sequence: CDR1 MGHDK, CDR2 SYGVNS. V gave up 2 bases and J gave up 7 bases, with 14 bases separating them. The CDR3 totals 14 residues. CDR3 nucleotide sequence: TGTGCCAGCAGTGAAGAAGGCAGGGTCTCTGGCTACACCTTC. The encoded protein is CASSEEGRVSGYTF.

The chain joins TRBV5-1 to TRBJ1-1; 7 nucleotides agree with TRBD1. Per germline, CDR1 SGHRS and CDR2 YFSETQ. This CDR3 spans 14 amino acids. V shed 3 bases, J shed 4 bases, and the junction held 6 bases outside the gene matches. The DNA of the CDR3 is TGCGCCAGCAGCTATCGGGAGGGGGCCACTGAAGCTTTCTTT. Its protein is CASSYREGATEAFF.

This rearrangement joins TRBV9 to TRBJ1-2; no firm D call. V was pared by 4 bases and J by 6 bases, with 10 bases between. CDR3 length: 12 residues. Germline CDR1 is SGDLS and CDR2 is YYNGEE. CDR3 protein: CASSPPVNGYTF. The CDR3 bases are TGTGCCAGCAGCCCCCCCGTGAATGGCTACACCTTC. The full variable domain, with the rest looked up from reference TRBV9 and TRBJ1-2, is DSGVTQTPKHLITATGQRVTLRCSPRSGDLSVYWYQQSLDQGLQFLIQYYNGEERAKGNILERFSAQQFPDLHSELNLSSLELGDSALYFCASSPPVNGYTFGSGTRLTVV.

This sequence joins TRBV5-1 and TRBJ1-3, with a tentative D call TRBD1 (6 bases). The CDR3 extends over 16 amino acids. CDR1 and CDR2 (germline): SGHRS, YFSETQ. V was cut by 0 bases and J by 0 bases, with 10 bases left in between. CDR3 nucleotide sequence: TGCGCCAGCAGCTTGGGACAGGCGTACTCTGGAAACACCATATATTTT. It yields the protein CASSLGQAYSGNTIYF.

The V gene is TRBV4-1, the J gene TRBJ2-2; TRBD2 might be the D (5 bases). V was cut by 1 base and J by 2 bases, with 11 bases left in between. This CDR3 is 16 amino acids long. The germline gives CDR1 MGHRA, CDR2 YSYEKL. The CDR3 coding sequence is TGCGCCAGCAGCCAAGTTTACGGGAAAAACACCGGGGAGCTGTTTTTT. It specifies CASSQVYGKNTGELFF.

The V gene is TRBV30, the J gene TRBJ2-1, with TRBD1 identical over 10 bases. This CDR3 region has 18 residues. V shed 4 bases, J shed 4 bases, and the junction held 16 bases outside the gene matches. Germline V gives CDR1 GTSNPN, CDR2 SVGIG (reference sequence). CDR3 nucleotide sequence: TGTGCCTGGAACGGCGGGACAGGGGATAGCTCGGCATACAATGAGCAGTTCTTC. Translated: CAWNGGTGDSSAYNEQFF.

The chain links TRBV6-5 to TRBJ2-5; D unresolved. This CDR3 has 15 amino acids. Trimming left V 6 bases short and J 5 bases short, with 19 bases between. Germline loops: CDR1 MNHEY, CDR2 SVGAGI. Here the CDR3 reads CASRPSPGLAETQYF. CDR3 nucleotide sequence: TGTGCCAGCAGACCCTCGCCCGGGTTGGCGGAGACCCAGTACTTC.

The J gene is TRBJ1-2, the V gene TRBV14; D gene uncertain. The CDR3 runs 13 residues. From germline, CDR1 is SGHDN and CDR2 FVKESK. V shed 0 bases and J shed 4 bases, with 6 bases lying between them. CDR3 DNA sequence: TGTGCCAGCAGCCAAGACGTGAGCTATGGCTACACCTTC. This encodes CASSQDVSYGYTF.

This clone was counted once. The chain employs TRBV27 and TRBJ2-7; 10 bases are shared with TRBD2. With V trimmed by 6 bases and J by 1 base, 6 bases remained unmatched. Germline V lookup: CDR1 MNHEY, CDR2 SMNVEV (reference sequence). The CDR3 spans 15 residues. Written as DNA, the CDR3 is TGTGCCAGCAGGGGAACTAGCGGGATATCCTACGAGCAGTACTTC. This codes for CASRGTSGISYEQYF.

The CDR3 DNA sequence: TGTGCCAGCAGTCTAAGGGACAGTGGAGGCGAGCAGTACTTC. Protein: CASSLRDSGGEQYF. This chain uses TRBV27 with TRBJ2-7; TRBD1 agrees at 7 bases. After removal of 5 bases from V and 6 bases from J, the junction contained 10 bases not matched to a gene. CDR3 size: 14 residues. Germline V gives CDR1 MNHEY, CDR2 SMNVEV (reference sequence).

This clone was counted a single time. The rearrangement joins TRBV9 to TRBJ2-1; 12 bases match TRBD1. J was trimmed by 10 bases and V by 7 bases; bases with no gene match: 9. From germline, CDR1 is SGDLS and CDR2 YYNGEE. The CDR3 is 14 residues long. The CDR3 is CASGDRGPIREQFF. The CDR3 DNA is TGTGCCAGCGGGGACAGGGGGCCAATACGGGAGCAGTTCTTC.

The V call is TRBV4-2, the J call TRBJ2-2; TRBD1 matches 9 bases. Germline values: CDR1 LGHNA, CDR2 YNFKEQ. V dropped 2 bases and J dropped 0; count of bases not matched to a gene: 7. CDR3 length: 18 residues. The CDR3 DNA sequence: TGTGCCAGCAGCCAATTTTGGGACAGGGTTACGAACACCGGGGAGCTGTTTTTT. This sequence encodes CASSQFWDRVTNTGELFF.

The chain links TRBV5-1 to TRBJ2-3; 9 bases line up with TRBD2. The germline V gene encodes CDR1 SGHRS and CDR2 YFSETQ. The CDR3 consists of 16 residues. J gave up 6 bases and V 1 base, and 9 bases lay outside the gene matches. The CDR3 nucleotides read TGCGCCAGCAGCTTGACCGGCGGGAGGGCCGGGGATACGCAGTATTTT. It yields the protein CASSLTGGRAGDTQYF.

Concerning this clone: One end of the junction is discordant with germline, which a read error may explain. This chain joins TRBV18 and TRBJ2-7; 11 nucleotides line up with TRBD1. Germline CDR1 is KGHSH and CDR2 is LQKENI. The CDR3 sequence is 15 residues long. CDR3 residues: CASSSGGQGAKAPVF. As DNA, the CDR3 is TGTGCCAGCTCATCAGGTGGACAGGGGGCGAAGGCGCCGGTTTTC.

The chain has TRBV27 and TRBJ2-2; TRBD2 matches at 8 bases. V dropped 1 base and J dropped 1; count of bases not matched to a gene: 5. CDR3 length equals 17 residues. CDR1 is MNHEY, CDR2 SMNVEV, per germline (reference sequence). This CDR3 reads CASSLYGRGVNTGELFF. As DNA, the CDR3 is TGTGCCAGCAGTTTATATGGGCGGGGGGTGAACACCGGGGAGCTGTTTTTT.

The genes are TRBV28 and TRBJ1-1; D ambiguous. V was clipped by 4 bases and J by 1 base, with 10 bases between them. The CDR3 totals 14 residues. The germline CDR1 and CDR2 sequences are MDHEN and SYDVKM. The CDR3 reads CASSSIGPNTEAFF. In DNA, the CDR3 is TGTGCCAGCAGTTCAATCGGGCCGAACACTGAAGCTTTCTTT.